This T cell receptor beta chain was documented in a study of blood T cell repertoires in COVID-19. The data were produced by immunoSEQ multiplex PCR, yet TCRdb's version contains in-frame clones alone and is incomplete. The sample consists of about 140,000 clones, approximately 80% of them appearing once. The CDR3 is 15 residues long. V was shortened by 10 bases and J by 4 bases, with 22 bases between the two germline ends. Germline V gene sequence: CDR1 LNHDA, CDR2 SQIVND (reference sequence). Sequenced sample: PBMCs or T cells enriched from blood (not recorded which). V is TRBV19 and J is TRBJ1-1; D possibly corresponds to TRBD1 (6 bases). This receptor was taken from a man between 65 and 79 years old who had been exposed to COVID-19. CDR3 sequence: CATLGAYTGGTEAFF. DNA of the CDR3: TGTGCCACCCTGGGGGCTTATACCGGAGGCACTGAAGCTTTCTTT.